The entry below describes one T cell receptor (beta chain). Its antigen remains unidentified. The CDR3 has 15 residues. Germline trimming cut 4 bases from V and 0 bases from J; bases unmatched to any gene: 3. CDR1 is SGHRS and CDR2 is YFSETQ in the germline V gene. This entry belongs to a study of shared clonotypes between healthy human individuals. Study context: Donors had three CD4 naive, three CD4 memory, two CD8 naive and one CD8 memory plate apiece. Notes on the study in general: Among a handful of donors, approximately 5% of naive CD4 clonotypes were found in common.

Both subsets, CD45RA+ naive and CD45RA-negative memory, were split from the CD4+ cells. Running of the assay took place at deep level. Here immunoSEQ multiplex PCR was the method, and the copy in TCRdb shows in-frame clones only, minus some. The sample records some 980,000 clones, approximately 80% being singletons. This chain joins TRBV5-1 and TRBJ2-7; 11 nucleotides match TRBD2. Sequencing used memory CD4+ T cells sorted from blood. The sample's subset: CD45RA-negative fraction. The sequence was collected from a young man in good health. The CDR3 spells CASSLGLADSYEQYF. CDR3 DNA sequence: TGCGCCAGCAGCCTGGGACTAGCGGACTCCTACGAGCAGTACTTC. The full variable domain, rest sourced from reference TRBV5-1 and TRBJ2-7, is KAGVTQTPRYLIKTRGQQVTLSCSPISGHRSVSWYQQTPGQGLQFLFEYFSETQRNKGNFPGRFSGRQFSNSRSEMNVSTLELGDSALYLCASSLGLADSYEQYFGPGTRLTVT.